This TCR beta chain was recorded in a study of T cells in Graves' hyperthyroidism and ophthalmopathy (dated 2019 in TCRdb). About the investigation overall: Peripheral blood samples were taken at the time of initial diagnosis, prior to any treatment. To identify TCR V-J signatures that set the groups apart, the researchers used a discovery cohort of more than 95 patients, made up of about 44 with Graves' ophthalmopathy and 55 to 65 with stable Graves' hyperthyroidism. Prospective prediction of ophthalmopathy was tested in an independent validation cohort consisting of 18 to 20 hyperthyroidism patients and 15 to 17 patients who later progressed to ophthalmopathy. The 100 discovery patients were randomly split 7:3 into training and test sets. The study also compared thyroid tissue and blood T-cell repertoires from about six Graves' hyperthyroidism patients. After blood sampling, hyperthyroidism patients were treated with methimazole at a starting dose of 30 mg daily, and ophthalmopathy patients were treated with high-dose intravenous methylprednisolone. The paper describes TCR Vbeta CDR3 sequencing of fewer than 150 peripheral blood samples, made up of about 41 ophthalmopathy patients, some 76 hyperthyroidism patients and roughly 17 progressor patients. The paper as a whole reports these results and caveats: Ophthalmopathy was separated from stable hyperthyroidism by a 13 V-J signature model, with over 85% sensitivity and about 81% specificity obtained in cross-validation and 80%/75% obtained in testing. Most expanded thyroid clonotypes (frequency above 0.001) were also found in blood, which suggests that blood repertoires may mirror thyroid immune responses. No statistical method was used to fix the sample size in advance, and group allocation was not hidden from the investigators. In validation, progression to ophthalmopathy was predicted by the model with more than 65% sensitivity and 72.22% specificity, a median of approximately 7.1 months before onset.

Including cysteine and phenylalanine, the CDR3 has 14 amino acids. Only the CDR3 DNA is retained, 42 bases long and in frame from the first base. Trimming removed 2 bases from V and 4 bases from J, leaving 9 bases between the germline ends. As encoded in the germline V gene, CDR1 is SGHRS while CDR2 is YFSETQ. The TCR beta CDR3 regions were amplified from the RNA transcripts. For the first round of RT-PCR on the TCR CDR3, the HTBI primer set was used together with the Qiagen OneStep RT-PCR kit. Libraries were constructed in a second round of multiplex PCR, after which size selection and purification were carried out. Sequencing of the libraries was done on an Illumina HiSeq2000 using paired-end 100 bp reads. The paper's processing steps were these. SOAPnuke was used to process the raw data, with reads discarded if the reads contained adapters or uncalled bases, had a mean Phred below 15, or lacked an exact constant-primer or identifier match. COPE v1.2.5 was used to merge high-quality paired reads, and clonotypes were defined as unique nucleotide sequences. MiTCR v1.1 was used to align the clonotypes against IMGT TRBV, TRBD and TRBJ reference segments. Only V-J combinations with frequency above 0.0001, covering 99% to 99.2% of repertoires, were analysed. The TCS score was defined as F50 (clonal expansion) divided by E x V (chaos), with BLOSUM62-based TCRdist calculated between CDR3 peptides within each V-J. Welch's t-statistics and random forest reduced approximately 520 V-J features to 10 to 15, which were used in a naive Bayes classifier (R e1071). TCRdb took the public reads, trimmed them with fastp at Q25, ran MiXCR for clone calling and kept in-frame beta chains. Records with the same CDR3 protein are collapsed into one entry carrying the most frequent genes and DNA. TCRdb's processing, not the authors', yielded these V and J calls. The sample profile shows about 360,000 distinct CDR3 sequences; less than 15% of them were found once. The top ten clones comprise 9.2% of the sample.

This clonotype was seen at least ten times. The antigen it recognizes is unknown. There are no base qualities to consult, and no much larger clone falls within one base. Graves' hyperthyroidism was defined as stable when no progression to ophthalmopathy occurred over 18 months of follow-up. The hyperthyroidism patients were between 18 and 65 years old and newly diagnosed, with a disease duration of less than 2 months. Exclusion was applied to patients with uncontrolled infections, other autoimmune diseases, pregnancy or lactation. Diagnoses relied on clinical symptoms, serum thyroxine and TRAb, thyroid ultrasound and orbital computed tomography. Ficoll-Paque density gradient centrifugation was used to isolate PBMCs from 10 ml of fresh peripheral blood. Trizol reagent was used to extract total RNA, and RNA quality was then checked on an Agilent 2100 Bioanalyzer.

Recombination linked TRBV5-1 to TRBJ2-2; possibly the D gene is TRBD2, per 5 matching bases. Material: blood. The receptor was isolated from a woman younger than 35 with Graves' hyperthyroidism. Here the CDR3 is given as CASSFGEGTGELFF. The DNA sequence follows: TGCGCCAGCAGCTTCGGAGAGGGCACCGGGGAGCTGTTTTTT.